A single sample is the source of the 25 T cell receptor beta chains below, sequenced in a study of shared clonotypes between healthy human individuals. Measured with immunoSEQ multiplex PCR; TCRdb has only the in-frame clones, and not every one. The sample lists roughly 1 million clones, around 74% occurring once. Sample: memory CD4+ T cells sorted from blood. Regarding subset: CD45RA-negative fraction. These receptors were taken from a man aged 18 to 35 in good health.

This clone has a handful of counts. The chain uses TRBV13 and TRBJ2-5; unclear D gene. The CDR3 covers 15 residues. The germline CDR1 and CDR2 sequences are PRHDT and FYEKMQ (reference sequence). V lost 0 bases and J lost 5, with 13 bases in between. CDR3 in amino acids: CASSLGGRPRETQYF. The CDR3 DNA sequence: TGTGCCAGCAGCTTAGGGGGCCGACCGCGCGAGACCCAGTACTTC.

The CDR3 is CASSQDAGSGANVLTF. CDR3 nucleotide sequence: TGCGCCAGCAGCCAAGATGCAGGCTCTGGGGCCAACGTCCTGACTTTC. The chain couples TRBV4-1 to TRBJ2-6; D is undetermined. CDR3 size: 16 residues. CDR1 MGHRA and CDR2 YSYEKL come from the germline V gene. V shed 0 bases and J shed 0 bases, with 6 bases lying between them.

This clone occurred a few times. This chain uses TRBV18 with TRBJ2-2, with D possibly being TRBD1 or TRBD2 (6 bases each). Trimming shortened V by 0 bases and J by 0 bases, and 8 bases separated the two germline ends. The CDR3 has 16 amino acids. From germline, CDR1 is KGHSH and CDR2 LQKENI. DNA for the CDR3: TGTGCCAGCTCACCACCAGGGGGGTCGAACACCGGGGAGCTGTTTTTT. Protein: CASSPPGGSNTGELFF.

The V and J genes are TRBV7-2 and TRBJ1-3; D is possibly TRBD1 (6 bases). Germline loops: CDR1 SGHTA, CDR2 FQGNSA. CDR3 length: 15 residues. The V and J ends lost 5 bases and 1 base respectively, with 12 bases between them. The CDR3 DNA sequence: TGTGCCAGCAGCAGAGGACAGACGTCTGGAAACACCATATATTTT. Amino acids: CASSRGQTSGNTIYF.

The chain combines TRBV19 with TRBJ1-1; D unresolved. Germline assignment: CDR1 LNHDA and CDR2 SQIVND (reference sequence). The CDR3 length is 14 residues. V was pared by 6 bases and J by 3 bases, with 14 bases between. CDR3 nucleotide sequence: TGTGCCAGTAGAGGACGGGGTCGGGACACTGAAGCTTTCTTT. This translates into CASRGRGRDTEAFF. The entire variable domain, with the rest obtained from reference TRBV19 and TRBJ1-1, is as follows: DGGITQSPKYLFRKEGQNVTLSCEQNLNHDAMYWYRQDPGQGLRLIYYSQIVNDFQKGDIAEGYSVSREKKESFPLTVTSAQKNPTAFYLCASRGRGRDTEAFFGQGTRLTVV.

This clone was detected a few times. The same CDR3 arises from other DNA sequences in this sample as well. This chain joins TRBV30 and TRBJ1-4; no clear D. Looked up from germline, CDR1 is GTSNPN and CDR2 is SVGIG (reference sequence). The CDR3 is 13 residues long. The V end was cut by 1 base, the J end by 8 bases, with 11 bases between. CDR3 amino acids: CAWSGQVGEKLFF. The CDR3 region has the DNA TGTGCCTGGAGTGGGCAGGTGGGCGAAAAACTGTTTTTT. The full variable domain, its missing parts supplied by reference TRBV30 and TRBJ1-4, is SQTIHQWPATLVQPVGSPLSLECTVEGTSNPNLYWYRQAAGRGLQLLFYSVGIGQISSEVPQNLSASRPQDRQFILSSKKLLLSDSGFYLCAWSGQVGEKLFFGSGTQLSVL.

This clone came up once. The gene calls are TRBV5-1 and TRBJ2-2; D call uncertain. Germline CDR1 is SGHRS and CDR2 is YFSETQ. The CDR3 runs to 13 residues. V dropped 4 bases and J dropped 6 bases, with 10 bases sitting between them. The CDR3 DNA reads TGCGCCAGCAGCCAAGTACCGCCCGGGGAGCTGTTTTTT. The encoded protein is CASSQVPPGELFF.

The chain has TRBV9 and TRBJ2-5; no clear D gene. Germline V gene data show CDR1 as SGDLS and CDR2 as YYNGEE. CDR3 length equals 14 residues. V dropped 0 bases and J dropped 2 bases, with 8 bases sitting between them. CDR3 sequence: CASSVDTWQETQYF. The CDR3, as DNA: TGTGCCAGCAGCGTAGATACTTGGCAAGAGACCCAGTACTTC.

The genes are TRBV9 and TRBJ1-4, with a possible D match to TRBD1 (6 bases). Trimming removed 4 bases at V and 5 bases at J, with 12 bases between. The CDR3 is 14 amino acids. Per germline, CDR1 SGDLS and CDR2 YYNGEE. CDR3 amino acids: CASSTGQGNEKLFF. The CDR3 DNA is TGTGCCAGCAGCACGGGACAAGGGAATGAAAAACTGTTTTTT. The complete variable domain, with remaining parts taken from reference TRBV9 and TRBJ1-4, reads DSGVTQTPKHLITATGQRVTLRCSPRSGDLSVYWYQQSLDQGLQFLIQYYNGEERAKGNILERFSAQQFPDLHSELNLSSLELGDSALYFCASSTGQGNEKLFFGSGTQLSVL.

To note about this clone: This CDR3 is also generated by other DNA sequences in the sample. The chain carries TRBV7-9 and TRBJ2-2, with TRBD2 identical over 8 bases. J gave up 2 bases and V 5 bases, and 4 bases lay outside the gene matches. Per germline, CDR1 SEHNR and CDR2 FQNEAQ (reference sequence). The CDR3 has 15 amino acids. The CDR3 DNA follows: TGTGCCAGCAGCCTCGGACTAGCTAACACCGGGGAGCTGTTTTTT. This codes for CASSLGLANTGELFF.

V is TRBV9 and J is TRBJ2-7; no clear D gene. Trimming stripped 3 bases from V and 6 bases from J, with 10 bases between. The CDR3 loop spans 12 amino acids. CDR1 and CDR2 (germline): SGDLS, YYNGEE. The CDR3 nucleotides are TGTGCCAGCAGCGGCCTCGGACCCGAGCAGTACTTC. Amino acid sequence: CASSGLGPEQYF.

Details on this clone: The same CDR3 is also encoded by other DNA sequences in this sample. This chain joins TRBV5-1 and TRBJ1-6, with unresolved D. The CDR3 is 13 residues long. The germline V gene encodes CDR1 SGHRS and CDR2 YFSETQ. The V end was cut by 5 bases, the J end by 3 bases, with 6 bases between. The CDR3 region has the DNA TGCGCCAGCAGTCTGGACTATAATTCACCCCTCCACTTT. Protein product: CASSLDYNSPLHF.

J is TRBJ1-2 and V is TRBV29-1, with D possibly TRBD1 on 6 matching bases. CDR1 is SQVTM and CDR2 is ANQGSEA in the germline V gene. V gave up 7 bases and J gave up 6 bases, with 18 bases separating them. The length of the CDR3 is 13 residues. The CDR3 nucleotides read TGCAGCGCACTCGGGGGGGCGCAGCATGGCTACACCTTC. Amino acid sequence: CSALGGAQHGYTF.

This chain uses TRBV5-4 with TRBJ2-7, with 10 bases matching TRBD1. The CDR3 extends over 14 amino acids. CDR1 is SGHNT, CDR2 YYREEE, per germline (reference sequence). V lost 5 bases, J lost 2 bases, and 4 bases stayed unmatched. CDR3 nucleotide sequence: TGTGCCAGCAGACAGGGACAGGGGCCCTACGAGCAGTACTTC. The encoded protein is CASRQGQGPYEQYF.

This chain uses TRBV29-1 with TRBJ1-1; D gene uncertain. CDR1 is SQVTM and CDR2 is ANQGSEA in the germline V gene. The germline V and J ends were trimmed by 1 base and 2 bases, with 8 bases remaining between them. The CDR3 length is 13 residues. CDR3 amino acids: CSVEVPDNTEAFF. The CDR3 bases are TGCAGCGTTGAAGTCCCGGATAACACTGAAGCTTTCTTT.

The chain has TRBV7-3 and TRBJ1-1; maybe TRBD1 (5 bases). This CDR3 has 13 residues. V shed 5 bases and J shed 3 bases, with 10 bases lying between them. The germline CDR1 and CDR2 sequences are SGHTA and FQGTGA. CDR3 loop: CASSPGGDTEAFF. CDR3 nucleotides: TGTGCCAGCAGCCCGGGAGGGGACACTGAAGCTTTCTTT.

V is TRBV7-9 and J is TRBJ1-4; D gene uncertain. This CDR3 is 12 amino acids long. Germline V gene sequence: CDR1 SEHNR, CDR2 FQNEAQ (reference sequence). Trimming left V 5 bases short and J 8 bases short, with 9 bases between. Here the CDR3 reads CASSLDSEKLFF. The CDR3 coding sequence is TGTGCCAGCAGCCTGGATAGCGAAAAACTGTTTTTT.

The chain's CDR3 is CASSLVAGGPLRNEQFF. DNA of the CDR3: TGCGCCAGCAGCTTGGTAGCGGGAGGGCCGTTGCGGAATGAGCAGTTCTTC. The V and J genes are TRBV5-1 and TRBJ2-1; the match to TRBD2 covers 11 bases. This CDR3 contains 17 residues. Per germline, CDR1 SGHRS and CDR2 YFSETQ. The V gene end was trimmed by 0 bases and the J gene end by 7 bases; junction bases not matched to a gene: 9.

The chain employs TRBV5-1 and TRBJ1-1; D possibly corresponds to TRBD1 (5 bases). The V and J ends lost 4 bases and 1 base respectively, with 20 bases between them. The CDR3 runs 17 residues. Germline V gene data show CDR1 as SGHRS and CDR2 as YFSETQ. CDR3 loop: CASSPTGTVRRNTEAFF. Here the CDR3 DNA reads TGCGCCAGCAGCCCCACCGGGACTGTGAGGAGGAACACTGAAGCTTTCTTT.

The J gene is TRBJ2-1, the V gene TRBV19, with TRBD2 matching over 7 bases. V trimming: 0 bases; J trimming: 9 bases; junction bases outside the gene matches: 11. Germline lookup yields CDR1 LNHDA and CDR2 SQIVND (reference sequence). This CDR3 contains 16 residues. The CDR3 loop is CASSIDLGGSWSEQFF. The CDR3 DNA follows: TGTGCCAGTAGTATAGATCTGGGCGGGAGTTGGAGTGAGCAGTTCTTC.

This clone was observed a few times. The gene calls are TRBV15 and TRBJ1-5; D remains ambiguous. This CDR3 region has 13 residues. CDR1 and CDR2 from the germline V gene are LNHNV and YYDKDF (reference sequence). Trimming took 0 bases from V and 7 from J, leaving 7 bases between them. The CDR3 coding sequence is TGTGCCACCAGCAGAGATTGGCAGCAGCCCCAGCATTTT. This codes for CATSRDWQQPQHF.

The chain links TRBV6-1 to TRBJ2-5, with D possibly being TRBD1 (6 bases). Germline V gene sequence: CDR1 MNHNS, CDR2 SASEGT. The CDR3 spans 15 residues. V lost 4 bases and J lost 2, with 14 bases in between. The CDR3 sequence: CASSAFGTKQETQYF. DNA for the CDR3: TGTGCCAGCAGTGCTTTTGGGACAAAGCAAGAGACCCAGTACTTC.

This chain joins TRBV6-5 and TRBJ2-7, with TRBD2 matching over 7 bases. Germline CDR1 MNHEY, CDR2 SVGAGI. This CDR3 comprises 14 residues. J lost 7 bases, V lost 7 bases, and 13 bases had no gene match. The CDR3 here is CASTWREPGKEQYF. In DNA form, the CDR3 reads TGTGCCAGCACCTGGCGGGAGCCCGGGAAGGAGCAGTACTTC.

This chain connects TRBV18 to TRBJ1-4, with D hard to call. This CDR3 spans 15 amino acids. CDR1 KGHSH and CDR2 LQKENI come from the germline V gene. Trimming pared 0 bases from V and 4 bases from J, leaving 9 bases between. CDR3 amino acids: CASSPPGRSNEKLFF. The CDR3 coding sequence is TGTGCCAGCTCACCACCGGGGAGAAGTAATGAAAAACTGTTTTTT.

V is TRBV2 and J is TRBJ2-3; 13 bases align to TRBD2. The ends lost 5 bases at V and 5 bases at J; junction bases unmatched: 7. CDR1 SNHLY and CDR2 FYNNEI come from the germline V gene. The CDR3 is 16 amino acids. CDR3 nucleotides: TGTGCCAGCAGTCGGGGGACTAGCGGGGAGTTAGATACGCAGTATTTT. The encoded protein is CASSRGTSGELDTQYF.